This T cell receptor (beta chain) was observed in a study of shared clonotypes between healthy human individuals. Donors comprised only Caucasian adults living in Nashville, Tennessee. Naive CD45RA+ and memory CD45RA-negative subsets were split from CD4+ cells. Generated by immunoSEQ multiplex PCR, the TCRdb table keeps only in-frame clones and is missing some. The sample lists about 980,000 clones; approximately 76% were seen once. The CDR3 is made up of 15 amino acids. Trimming removed 0 bases at V and 2 bases at J, with 9 bases between. The V gene's germline CDR1 is SGHDT and CDR2 YYEEEE. Source material: memory CD4+ T cells sorted from blood. Described subset: CD45RA-negative fraction. This TCR came from a man between 18 and 35 years old in good health. The V and J genes are TRBV5-6 and TRBJ1-5; D is uncertain. In DNA, the CDR3 is TGTGCCAGCAGCTTGGGCAGCTGGGGCAATCAGCCCCAGCATTTT. It codes for CASSLGSWGNQPQHF.